The text below deals with one T cell receptor (beta chain). Its matching antigen is unknown. The protocol was immunoSEQ multiplex PCR, while the TCRdb copy is restricted to in-frame clones and leaves out a portion. Altogether millions of clones are present, about 95% being singletons, with the ten largest covering more than 0.95%. This entry comes from a study of shared clonotypes between healthy human individuals. Notes on the study in general: Memory subsets generally showed smaller estimated richness than naive subsets did. Roughly 5% was the fraction of naive CD4 clonotypes found shared across several donors.

J gave up 4 bases and V 5 bases, and 3 bases lay outside the gene matches. CDR1 MGHRA and CDR2 YSYEKL come from the germline V gene. The length of the CDR3 is 15 residues. Naive CD8 isolation took CD45RO-negative cells positively selected for CCR7 and excluded terminally differentiated effector memory CD45RA+ cells. Caucasian adults residing in Nashville, Tennessee made up all the donors. The clonotype was recovered from a man aged 18 to 30 in good health. The chain uses TRBV4-1 and TRBJ2-1; 12 nucleotides align to TRBD2. Input material: naive CD8+ T cells sorted from blood. In DNA, the CDR3 is TGCGCCAGCAGCAAACTAGCGGGGGGATACAATGAGCAGTTCTTC. This gives the protein CASSKLAGGYNEQFF.